These T cell receptor beta chains were read from a single sample in a study of blood T cells in healthy people across ages. One entry per CDR3 protein results from TCRdb running MiXCR on the 5' RACE reads. Found here are about 1.8 million distinct CDR3 sequences, about 49% of them singletons; the top ten hold approximately 2%. Material: blood. The receptor set was obtained from a woman aged 40 to 50 in good health. The CDR3 runs from the conserved cysteine through the conserved F or W. D genes are given only for firm matches. A clone size is listed for some rows: how often the clone was seen (once, few, many), or a class if it is expanded.

clone_size: NA
v_call: TRBV20-1
d_call: NA
j_call: TRBJ1-6
cdr3_aa: CSARDSSRGSYNSPLHF
cdr3_nt: TGCAGTGCTAGAGATTCGTCCAGGGGCAGTTATAATTCACCCCTCCACTTT

clone_size: NA
v_call: TRBV9
d_call: TRBD2
j_call: TRBJ2-1
cdr3_aa: CASSVQVAGASYNEQFF
cdr3_nt: TGTGCCAGCAGCGTACAGGTAGCGGGGGCCTCCTACAATGAGCAGTTCTTC

clone_size: few
v_call: TRBV24-1
d_call: NA
j_call: TRBJ2-7
cdr3_aa: CATSPGGPSYEQYF
cdr3_nt: TGTGCCACCAGTCCCGGGGGGCCGTCCTACGAGCAGTACTTC

clone_size: NA
v_call: TRBV2
d_call: NA
j_call: TRBJ2-5
cdr3_aa: CASRSGYQETQYF
cdr3_nt: TGTGCCAGCAGGTCCGGTTACCAAGAGACCCAGTACTTC

clone_size: NA
v_call: TRBV13
d_call: NA
j_call: TRBJ1-2
cdr3_aa: CASSITQTGGYTF
cdr3_nt: TGTGCCAGCAGCATTACCCAGACAGGTGGCTACACCTTC

clone_size: NA
v_call: TRBV28
d_call: TRBD1
j_call: TRBJ1-2
cdr3_aa: CASRPNGQGIGNYGYTF
cdr3_nt: TGTGCCAGCAGGCCCAATGGACAGGGGATTGGGAACTATGGCTACACCTTC

clone_size: few
v_call: TRBV4-3
d_call: NA
j_call: TRBJ2-6
cdr3_aa: CASSQDPSAAGSGANVLTF
cdr3_nt: TGCGCCAGCAGCCAAGATCCGTCAGCGGCGGGCTCTGGGGCCAACGTCCTGACTTTC

clone_size: NA
v_call: TRBV6-6
d_call: NA
j_call: TRBJ1-4
cdr3_aa: CASSYGREDEKLFF
cdr3_nt: TGTGCCAGCAGTTACGGACGAGAGGATGAAAAACTGTTTTTT

clone_size: NA
v_call: TRBV20-1
d_call: NA
j_call: TRBJ1-4
cdr3_aa: CSATRGANEKLFF
cdr3_nt: TGCAGTGCTACGAGGGGGGCTAATGAAAAACTGTTTTTT

clone_size: NA
v_call: TRBV27
d_call: NA
j_call: TRBJ1-5
cdr3_aa: CASSFKGYGNQPQHF
cdr3_nt: TGTGCCAGCAGTTTTAAGGGATACGGCAATCAGCCCCAGCATTTT

clone_size: NA
v_call: TRBV6-1
d_call: NA
j_call: TRBJ2-1
cdr3_aa: CASSPRLNLAMGGSYNEQFF
cdr3_nt: TGTGCCAGCAGTCCTCGCCTCAACCTAGCAATGGGAGGTTCCTACAATGAGCAGTTCTTC

clone_size: once
v_call: TRBV12-3/TRBV12-4
d_call: NA
j_call: TRBJ2-3
cdr3_aa: CAAGVWQGASTDAQYF
cdr3_nt: TGTGCCGCAGGGGTGTGGCAGGGAGCTAGCACAGATGCGCAGTATTTT

clone_size: few
v_call: TRBV29-1
d_call: TRBD1
j_call: TRBJ2-7
cdr3_aa: CSVGTGVTYEQYF
cdr3_nt: TGCAGCGTTGGGACAGGGGTCACCTACGAGCAGTACTTC

clone_size: few
v_call: TRBV7-3
d_call: NA
j_call: TRBJ2-1
cdr3_aa: CASSLTEPHEQFF
cdr3_nt: TGTGCCAGCAGCTTAACGGAACCCCATGAGCAGTTCTTC

clone_size: few
v_call: TRBV20-1
d_call: TRBD2
j_call: TRBJ2-5
cdr3_aa: CSAKPAVAGGYQETQYF
cdr3_nt: TGCAGTGCAAAGCCGGCGGTGGCGGGGGGGTATCAGGAGACCCAGTACTTC

clone_size: NA
v_call: TRBV6-1
d_call: NA
j_call: TRBJ2-3
cdr3_aa: CASSEMDSQGTQYF
cdr3_nt: TGTGCCAGCAGTGAGATGGACTCCCAGGGCACGCAGTATTTT

clone_size: NA
v_call: TRBV10-2
d_call: TRBD1
j_call: TRBJ1-2
cdr3_aa: CASTQRQGAYGYTF
cdr3_nt: TGCGCCAGCACCCAGCGACAGGGAGCCTATGGCTACACCTTC

clone_size: few
v_call: TRBV25-1
d_call: NA
j_call: TRBJ1-2
cdr3_aa: CASSEGARVYGYTF
cdr3_nt: TGTGCCAGCAGTGAAGGTGCCAGGGTCTATGGCTACACCTTC

clone_size: NA
v_call: TRBV7-2
d_call: NA
j_call: TRBJ2-7
cdr3_aa: CASSPRGTDTYEQYF
cdr3_nt: TGTGCCAGCAGCCCACGGGGGACGGATACCTACGAGCAGTACTTC

clone_size: NA
v_call: TRBV4-1
d_call: TRBD1
j_call: TRBJ2-7
cdr3_aa: CASSQDEARGLPSRITQYF
cdr3_nt: TGCGCCAGCAGCCAAGATGAAGCGAGGGGGCTACCCTCTAGAATTACCCAGTACTTC

clone_size: few
v_call: TRBV7-2
d_call: NA
j_call: TRBJ1-1
cdr3_aa: CASSSQGRGTEAFF
cdr3_nt: TGTGCCAGCAGCTCTCAGGGGCGCGGCACTGAAGCTTTCTTT

clone_size: few
v_call: TRBV27
d_call: TRBD2
j_call: TRBJ2-3
cdr3_aa: CARSGGYTDTQYF
cdr3_nt: TGTGCCAGGTCCGGGGGGTACACAGATACGCAGTATTTT

clone_size: NA
v_call: TRBV12-3/TRBV12-4
d_call: TRBD1
j_call: TRBJ2-7
cdr3_aa: CASSPGTGVYNEQYF
cdr3_nt: TGTGCCAGCAGTCCCGGGACAGGCGTTTACAATGAGCAGTACTTC

clone_size: NA
v_call: TRBV20-1
d_call: TRBD1
j_call: TRBJ2-1
cdr3_aa: CSASGDREYNEQFF
cdr3_nt: TGCAGTGCTAGCGGTGACAGGGAATACAATGAGCAGTTCTTC

clone_size: NA
v_call: TRBV6-5
d_call: NA
j_call: TRBJ2-1
cdr3_aa: CASSYRQGGEFF
cdr3_nt: TGTGCCAGCAGTTACCGACAGGGAGGCGAGTTCTTC

clone_size: NA
v_call: TRBV29-1
d_call: TRBD1
j_call: TRBJ2-3
cdr3_aa: CSVGRDRGLSTDTQYF
cdr3_nt: TGCAGCGTTGGTCGGGACAGGGGGCTTAGCACAGATACGCAGTATTTT

clone_size: NA
v_call: TRBV7-2
d_call: NA
j_call: TRBJ1-1
cdr3_aa: CASRFCGLNTEAFF
cdr3_nt: TGTGCCAGCAGATTCTGTGGGTTAAACACTGAAGCTTTCTTT

clone_size: NA
v_call: TRBV9
d_call: NA
j_call: TRBJ1-2
cdr3_aa: CASSVSPTQYGYTF
cdr3_nt: TGTGCCAGCAGCGTAAGCCCTACTCAGTATGGCTACACCTTC

clone_size: NA
v_call: TRBV6-2/TRBV6-3
d_call: NA
j_call: TRBJ2-1
cdr3_aa: CASSYRGTLQGWLFF
cdr3_nt: TGTGCCAGCAGTTACAGGGGCACACTACAGGGTTGGTTGTTCTTC

clone_size: NA
v_call: TRBV7-2
d_call: TRBD1
j_call: TRBJ1-1
cdr3_aa: CASSLMEMQGAEAFF
cdr3_nt: TGTGCCAGCAGTCTTATGGAGATGCAGGGGGCTGAAGCTTTCTTT

clone_size: NA
v_call: TRBV25-1
d_call: NA
j_call: TRBJ2-3
cdr3_aa: CVSSVLDTQYF
cdr3_nt: TGTGTCAGCAGTGTGCTGGATACGCAGTATTTT

clone_size: NA
v_call: TRBV29-1
d_call: TRBD1
j_call: TRBJ1-4
cdr3_aa: CSVESGTGNEKLFF
cdr3_nt: TGCAGCGTTGAATCCGGGACAGGGAATGAAAAACTGTTTTTT

clone_size: NA
v_call: TRBV29-1
d_call: NA
j_call: TRBJ2-7
cdr3_aa: CSARESYEQYF
cdr3_nt: TGCAGCGCCCGAGAATCCTACGAGCAGTACTTC

clone_size: few
v_call: TRBV20-1
d_call: NA
j_call: TRBJ2-5
cdr3_aa: CSASLREMAPFLVETQYF
cdr3_nt: TGCAGTGCGAGTCTCCGTGAAATGGCACCCTTTTTAGTAGAGACCCAGTACTTC

clone_size: NA
v_call: TRBV21-1
d_call: NA
j_call: TRBJ1-4
cdr3_aa: CASVILRGANEKLFF
cdr3_nt: TGTGCCAGCGTCATCCTAAGGGGAGCTAATGAAAAACTGTTTTTT

clone_size: NA
v_call: TRBV11-1
d_call: NA
j_call: TRBJ1-1
cdr3_aa: CASRPGQMHEAFF
cdr3_nt: TGTGCCAGCAGACCCGGACAGATGCATGAAGCTTTCTTT

clone_size: NA
v_call: TRBV20-1
d_call: NA
j_call: TRBJ2-5
cdr3_aa: CSASSAQETQYF
cdr3_nt: TGCAGTGCTAGTTCCGCCCAAGAGACCCAGTACTTC

clone_size: few
v_call: TRBV29-1
d_call: NA
j_call: TRBJ2-7
cdr3_aa: CSVLGPGNSYEQYF
cdr3_nt: TGCAGCGTCCTCGGGCCGGGCAATAGTTACGAGCAGTACTTC

clone_size: NA
v_call: TRBV5-1
d_call: NA
j_call: TRBJ2-1
cdr3_aa: CASSWGLPYNEQFF
cdr3_nt: TGCGCCAGCAGCTGGGGACTTCCCTACAATGAGCAGTTCTTC

clone_size: NA
v_call: TRBV4-3
d_call: NA
j_call: TRBJ2-7
cdr3_aa: CASSQAWGVAYEQYF
cdr3_nt: TGCGCCAGCAGCCAAGCATGGGGGGTCGCCTACGAGCAGTACTTC

clone_size: few
v_call: TRBV2
d_call: NA
j_call: TRBJ2-7
cdr3_aa: CASSEAAYEQYF
cdr3_nt: TGTGCCAGCAGTGAAGCAGCCTACGAGCAGTACTTC

clone_size: few
v_call: TRBV7-9
d_call: NA
j_call: TRBJ2-3
cdr3_aa: CASSSTFGTTDTQYF
cdr3_nt: TGTGCCAGCAGCTCCACATTTGGGACTACAGATACGCAGTATTTT

clone_size: NA
v_call: TRBV20-1
d_call: TRBD1
j_call: TRBJ2-3
cdr3_aa: CSARGIWTGNTDTQYF
cdr3_nt: TGCAGTGCCCGCGGAATTTGGACAGGGAACACAGATACGCAGTATTTT

clone_size: few
v_call: TRBV7-9
d_call: TRBD2
j_call: TRBJ2-3
cdr3_aa: CASTGGSGTQYF
cdr3_nt: TGTGCCTCTACGGGGGGGTCTGGTACGCAGTATTTT

clone_size: NA
v_call: TRBV27
d_call: NA
j_call: TRBJ1-6
cdr3_aa: CASSWGFGPLHF
cdr3_nt: TGTGCCAGCAGTTGGGGGTTTGGACCCCTCCACTTT

clone_size: NA
v_call: TRBV20-1
d_call: NA
j_call: TRBJ2-4
cdr3_aa: CSATLQGVSNF
cdr3_nt: TGCAGTGCTACCCTACAAGGGGTTTCGAACTTC